This T cell receptor beta chain emerged from a study of T-cell memory formation after mild COVID-19. Study summary: TCR clusters showed largely donor specificity. Study-level findings and limits: Mainly CM and EM harbored the contracting CD4+ clones; mainly EMRA harbored the CD8+ ones. The authors did not confirm SARS-CoV-2 specificity of second-wave clones peaking day 37.

Regarding this clonotype: Its matching antigen is unknown.

5'RACE with constant-segment primers built TCRalpha and TCRbeta cDNA libraries with UMIs. TCRdb called the 5' RACE reads again in MiXCR, with one record for every CDR3 protein. This repertoire shows hundreds of thousands of distinct CDR3 sequences, approximately 21% found once; its top ten account for roughly 8.3%. The TCR sequence derives from an adult woman who had mild COVID-19 (a few samples of this study predate the infection). Cell type and time point are not known. Sequenced material: PBMCs or a T cell subset sorted from them (not recorded which).

This CDR3 is CASSWREGRGTQYF. CDR3 in DNA: TGTGCCAGCAGTTGGCGGGAGGGCCGGGGGACCCAGTACTTC. The V gene is TRBV12-3 or TRBV12-4, the J gene TRBJ2-5, with 9 bases lining up with TRBD2. This CDR3 has 14 amino acids. V was clipped by 4 bases and J by 7 bases; unmatched bases: 7.